This T cell receptor (beta chain) was sequenced in a study of blood T cell repertoires in COVID-19. Turning to the study itself: From the United States, Italy and Spain came samples of acute and convalescent COVID-19. Sources were T cells, B-cell-depleted T cells, or PBMCs; the material itself was cDNA or gDNA.

Germline loops: CDR1 SEHNR, CDR2 FQNEAQ (reference sequence). V was shortened by 3 bases and J by 7 bases, with 24 bases between the two germline ends. This CDR3 spans 17 amino acids. Using immunoSEQ multiplex PCR, the repertoire was profiled, and TCRdb retains in-frame clones only, with some absent. This sample has 150,000 to 200,000 clones, with 75% to 90% found just once. The sample comprised peripheral blood. The gene calls are TRBV7-9 and TRBJ1-2, with a possible D match to TRBD1 (6 bases). The TCR sequence derives from a man in his 70s with active or convalescent COVID-19. CDR3 DNA sequence: TGTGCCAGCAGCTTGACAGGAGGCGTATGGTCTTCTATTGGCTACACCTTC. This translates into CASSLTGGVWSSIGYTF.